Below are 14 T cell receptor beta chains sequenced from a single sample in a study of post-analysis software for immune sequencing data (dated by TCRdb to the mid-2010s). Here is what the overall study found, with its caveats: Significantly higher frequencies in patients than in controls were found for five or six TRBV segments, including TRBV5-6, TRBV5-1 and TRBV20-1.

Their cognate antigens are unknown. The library was generated by PCR. TCRdb names Illumina HiSeq 2500 as the instrument used. Unique molecular identifiers were incorporated into TCR beta cDNA libraries to reduce PCR and sequencing biases. TCRdb cleaned the public reads at Q25 with fastp, built clones with MiXCR and kept in-frame beta chains. Identical CDR3 proteins give one entry, which carries the most common genes and DNA. This sample has some 690,000 distinct CDR3 sequences in its table, and 55% to 70% of those were observed once. The biggest ten clones account for about 11% of the sample. The sample consisted of blood. The receptors come from a girl aged 2 to 10 with multiple sclerosis.

The chain couples TRBV6-1 to TRBJ2-7; D perhaps matches TRBD2 (6 bases). With 2 bases removed from V and 3 bases from J, the gap between germline ends came to 8 bases. The CDR3 runs to 13 residues. Per germline, CDR1 MNHNS and CDR2 SASEGT. CDR3 residues: CASSEWRDYEQYF. CDR3 DNA sequence: TGTGCCAGCAGTGAATGGCGGGACTACGAGCAGTACTTC.

This sequence joins TRBV3-1 and TRBJ2-3; 7 bases match TRBD2. V shed 0 bases and J 9 bases; nucleotides not matched to a gene: 9. This CDR3 contains 15 residues. The germline V gene has CDR1 LGHDT and CDR2 YNNKEL (reference sequence). This chain's CDR3 is CASSQDAGATITQYF. CDR3 DNA sequence: TGTGCCAGCAGCCAAGATGCGGGAGCTACGATCACGCAGTATTTT.

This clonotype was detected only a few times. The chain carries TRBV6-1 and TRBJ2-1; no clear D gene. The CDR3 is 15 amino acids. V lost 0 bases and J 5 bases, leaving 11 bases between the germline ends. The germline V gene encodes CDR1 MNHNS and CDR2 SASEGT. Here the CDR3 reads CASSEAKQLDNEQFF. The CDR3 DNA follows: TGTGCCAGCAGTGAAGCGAAACAGCTAGACAATGAGCAGTTCTTC.

J is TRBJ1-2 and V is TRBV13; D is undetermined. The CDR3 totals 16 residues. The V gene's germline CDR1 is PRHDT and CDR2 FYEKMQ (reference sequence). V was clipped by 3 bases and J by 2 bases, with 16 bases between them. The CDR3 DNA sequence: TGTGCCAGCAGCTTGAGGGCTAATAAACACAACTATGGCTACACCTTC. Translation gives CASSLRANKHNYGYTF. The variable domain in full, completed from reference TRBV13 and TRBJ1-2, reads AAGVIQSPRHLIKEKRETATLKCYPIPRHDTVYWYQQGPGQDPQFLISFYEKMQSDKGSIPDRFSAQQFSDYHSELNMSSLELGDSALYFCASSLRANKHNYGYTFGSGTRLTVV.

DNA for the CDR3: TGTGCCAGCAGCCCTCCGGGACAGGGTCATGAGCAGTTCTTC. Translated, it gives CASSPPGQGHEQFF. This sequence joins TRBV7-3 and TRBJ2-5; 9 bases are shared with TRBD1. The end of the DNA fits TRBJ2-1 better, so the J call may be wrong. Per the germline V gene, CDR1 is SGHTA and CDR2 is FQGTGA. CDR3 size: 14 residues.

This clonotype was seen a handful of times. The V call is TRBV2, the J call TRBJ1-1; the D gene is possibly TRBD1 (5 bases). The CDR3 is made up of 13 amino acids. The V end was cut by 8 bases, the J end by 3 bases, with 13 bases between. CDR1 is SNHLY, CDR2 FYNNEI, per germline. CDR3 DNA: TGTGCCAGCGGCGCAGGGTCGTACACTGAAGCTTTCTTT. Protein: CASGAGSYTEAFF.

The V call is TRBV12-3 or TRBV12-4, the J call TRBJ2-5; 12 bases fit TRBD1. The CDR3 has 15 amino acids. The V gene end was trimmed by 7 bases and the J gene end by 11 bases; junction bases not matched to a gene: 14. DNA of the CDR3: TGTGCCAGCACCCCACCGGGACAGGGGGCGCAGGAGCAGTACTTC. Protein product: CASTPPGQGAQEQYF.

The chain uses TRBV24-1 and TRBJ2-7, with 11 positions matching TRBD1. V dropped 5 bases and J dropped 3; count of bases not matched to a gene: 8. This CDR3 is 16 amino acids long. CDR1 is KGHDR, CDR2 SFDVKD, per germline. DNA of the CDR3: TGTGCCACCAGTGTTCCCCCGGGACAGGGGGACTACGAGCAGTACTTC. Translation gives CATSVPPGQGDYEQYF.

This clonotype was detected only a few times. The rearrangement joins TRBV9 to TRBJ2-7; a possible D gene is TRBD2 (6 bases). The DNA end is more similar to TRBJ2-5, so the J call may be wrong. From germline, CDR1 is SGDLS and CDR2 YYNGEE. The CDR3 runs to 13 residues. The CDR3 is CASSGTRGETQYF. As DNA, the CDR3 is TGTGCCAGTTCCGGGACTCGCGGCGAGACCCAGTACTTC.

CDR3 sequence reads: CASSRQLFTDTQYF. The CDR3 bases are TGTGCCAGCAGCCGACAGCTGTTCACAGATACGCAGTATTTT. This chain connects TRBV12-3 or TRBV12-4 to TRBJ2-3, with D possibly matching TRBD1 (5 bases). This CDR3 is built from 14 residues. Trimming took 6 bases from V and 2 from J, leaving 12 bases between them.

This clonotype showed up just a few times. Written as DNA, the CDR3 is TGCGCCAGCAGCCAATACGTCTCCTACGAGCAGTACTTC. Translating it yields CASSQYVSYEQYF. This chain uses TRBV4-1 with TRBJ2-7; D is uncertain. The CDR3 runs 13 residues. V was cut by 2 bases and J by 0 bases, with 5 bases left in between. Germline assignment: CDR1 MGHRA and CDR2 YSYEKL.

The chain uses TRBV5-5 and TRBJ2-5, with TRBD2 matching over 7 bases. The germline V gene encodes CDR1 SGHKS and CDR2 YYEKEE (reference sequence). V was pared by 4 bases and J by 0 bases, with 12 bases of the junction left unmatched. This CDR3 contains 17 residues. CDR3 sequence: CASSPYLGLYYQETQYF. The CDR3, as DNA: TGTGCCAGCAGCCCGTATCTGGGACTATATTACCAAGAGACCCAGTACTTC.

This chain links TRBV6-5 with TRBJ2-3; D is possibly TRBD2 (6 bases). CDR3 length: 15 amino acids. CDR1 is MNHEY and CDR2 is SVGAGI in the germline V gene. The germline V and J ends were trimmed by 1 base and 0 bases, with 8 bases remaining between them. The CDR3 DNA is TGTGCCAGCAGTTACTGGGGGACTAGCACAGATACGCAGTATTTT. This translates into CASSYWGTSTDTQYF.

V is TRBV20-1 and J is TRBJ1-1, with D tentatively TRBD1 (5 bases). With 3 bases removed from V and 0 bases from J, the gap between germline ends came to 17 bases. Germline assignment: CDR1 DFQATT and CDR2 SNEGSKA (reference sequence). This CDR3 has 16 residues. The CDR3 reads CSASVPGARVNTEAFF. The DNA of the CDR3 is TGCAGTGCTAGTGTCCCCGGGGCGAGGGTGAACACTGAAGCTTTCTTT.